What follows are 28 T cell receptor beta chains derived from one specimen sequenced in a study of OX40 agonist ivuxolimab in advanced cancers. TCRdb's copy holds only in-frame clones and misses some; the assay was immunoSEQ multiplex PCR. The table records some 50,000 clones, about nine tenths of them present only once. The specimen comprised CD4+ or CD8+ T cells sorted from blood, sampled in a trial of the OX40 agonist ivuxolimab. The receptors originated from an adult with an advanced solid tumor such as melanoma, head and neck, liver or kidney cancer.

The chain carries TRBV27 and TRBJ2-7; D is unclear. Germline assignment: CDR1 MNHEY and CDR2 SMNVEV (reference sequence). V lost 5 bases, J lost 0 bases, and 11 bases lay in between. The CDR3 spans 14 residues. CDR3: CASSPPPGSYEQYF. The CDR3 region has the DNA TGTGCCAGCAGTCCACCCCCGGGCTCCTACGAGCAGTACTTC.

This chain connects TRBV7-2 to TRBJ2-1; TRBD2 matches at 7 bases. This CDR3 comprises 15 residues. Trimming took 5 bases from V and 1 from J; bases not matched to a gene: 5. Germline V gene sequence: CDR1 SGHTA, CDR2 FQGNSA. In nucleotides, the CDR3 is TGTGCCAGCAGCAAGACTAGCTGGTCCTACAATGAGCAGTTCTTC. This encodes CASSKTSWSYNEQFF. Full variable domain (missing parts from reference TRBV7-2 and TRBJ2-1): GAGVSQSPSNKVTEKGKDVELRCDPISGHTALYWYRQSLGQGLEFLIYFQGNSAPDKSGLPSDRFSAERTGGSVSTLTIQRTQQEDSAVYLCASSKTSWSYNEQFFGPGTRLTVL.

This chain connects TRBV6-1 to TRBJ1-2; D possibly corresponds to TRBD1 (5 bases). CDR1 is MNHNS, CDR2 SASEGT, per germline. Between the trimmed V and J ends, which lost 2 bases and 6 bases, there was a span of 13 bases. The CDR3 spans 14 residues. The CDR3 DNA sequence: TGTGCCAGCAGTGAACCAGGGCTTGTTAATGGCTACACCTTC. Protein product: CASSEPGLVNGYTF.

The CDR3 reads CASSVRDRANYGYTF. In nucleotides, the CDR3 is TGTGCCAGCAGCGTAAGGGACAGGGCTAACTATGGCTACACCTTC. The V call is TRBV5-8, the J call TRBJ1-2; 9 bases map to TRBD1. There are 15 residues in the CDR3. Per the germline V gene, CDR1 is SGHTS and CDR2 is YDEGEE. V shed 4 bases, J shed 0 bases, and the junction held 4 bases outside the gene matches.

The V gene is TRBV29-1, the J gene TRBJ2-5; TRBD1 or TRBD2 may be the D gene (5 bases each). Trimming took 7 bases from V and 5 from J, leaving 14 bases between them. This CDR3 is 12 amino acids long. The germline CDR1 and CDR2 sequences are SQVTM and ANQGSEA. The CDR3, as DNA: TGCAGCGACGTCGGGGCACGGGAGACCCAGTACTTC. It specifies CSDVGARETQYF.

The table lists this clone with a few counts. The rearrangement links TRBV10-1 to TRBJ1-5, with TRBD1 identical over 7 bases. Germline trimming cut 6 bases from V and 5 bases from J; bases unmatched to any gene: 10. Germline CDR1 reads WNHNN; CDR2 reads SYGVQD (reference sequence). This CDR3 comprises 15 residues. CDR3 nucleotide sequence: TGCGCCAGCAGAAACGGACAGGCGGGGGATCAGCCCCAGCATTTT. Encoded protein: CASRNGQAGDQPQHF.

This rearrangement joins TRBV5-1 to TRBJ1-5; D is possibly TRBD1 (5 bases). The CDR3 is made up of 14 amino acids. V was trimmed by 7 bases and J by 0 bases, leaving 11 bases between them. Germline assignment: CDR1 SGHRS and CDR2 YFSETQ. Here the CDR3 DNA reads TGCGCCAGCTCCAGCGGGGGTAGCAATCAGCCCCAGCATTTT. This encodes CASSSGGSNQPQHF.

This clone was found once. J is TRBJ2-5 and V is TRBV18; maybe TRBD2 (5 bases). The CDR3 has 13 amino acids. Trimming left V 6 bases short and J 5 bases short, with 13 bases between. Germline V lookup: CDR1 KGHSH, CDR2 LQKENI. DNA for the CDR3: TGTGCCAGCTCCCCCCCCGGGGTGGAGACCCAGTACTTC. This codes for CASSPPGVETQYF.

The V call is TRBV27, the J call TRBJ1-2; 9 bases are a match to TRBD1. Losses at the gene ends were 4 bases for V and 2 bases for J; bases not matched to a gene: 5. The CDR3 is 15 residues long. CDR1 is MNHEY, CDR2 SMNVEV, per germline (reference sequence). The CDR3 loop reads CASSSAGTGNYGYTF. CDR3 nucleotides: TGTGCCAGCAGTTCGGCCGGGACAGGGAACTATGGCTACACCTTC.

The sample holds one count of this clone. The chain employs TRBV7-6 and TRBJ2-7; 9 nucleotides agree with TRBD1. This CDR3 has 14 amino acids. Germline V gives CDR1 SGHVS, CDR2 FNYEAQ. V lost 1 base, J lost 5 bases, and 3 bases stayed unmatched. This CDR3 reads CASSLVTGGDEQYF. For the CDR3, the DNA is TGTGCCAGCAGCTTAGTGACAGGGGGTGACGAGCAGTACTTC.

V and J are TRBV18 and TRBJ1-3; no definite D call. Trimming left V 1 base short and J 4 bases short, with 14 bases between. CDR1 is KGHSH and CDR2 is LQKENI in the germline V gene. This CDR3 comprises 16 residues. CDR3 region: CASSPRQLDAGNTIYF. In DNA form, the CDR3 reads TGTGCCAGCTCACCACGGCAGCTTGACGCCGGAAACACCATATATTTT.

This clone ranks as medium-sized. This chain joins TRBV5-4 and TRBJ1-1; weak D call: TRBD1 (5 bases). Germline assignment: CDR1 SGHNT and CDR2 YYREEE (reference sequence). This CDR3 has 14 residues. Trimming removed 0 bases from V and 5 bases from J, with 11 bases in between. The CDR3 region has the DNA TGTGCCAGCAGCTTGGTCGGGGAGGGGACTGAAGCTTTCTTT. Its translation: CASSLVGEGTEAFF.

CDR3 coding DNA: TGCGCCAGCAGCCAAGATCCGGGACAGGGTGACACCGGGGAGCTGTTTTTT. It translates to CASSQDPGQGDTGELFF. The gene calls are TRBV4-3 and TRBJ2-2, with 9 bases fitting TRBD1. Germline loops: CDR1 LGHNA, CDR2 YSLEER. The junction had 5 bases not matched to a gene; V was cut back by 0 bases and J by 3 bases. CDR3 size: 17 residues.

This rearrangement joins TRBV5-1 to TRBJ2-2, with no clear D. The germline V and J ends were trimmed by 5 bases and 2 bases, with 10 bases remaining between them. This CDR3 spans 14 amino acids. CDR1 and CDR2 (germline): SGHRS, YFSETQ. The CDR3 here is CASRSRSNTGELFF. The CDR3 nucleotides are TGCGCCAGCAGATCACGGTCCAACACCGGGGAGCTGTTTTTT.

The count of this clone is one. This rearrangement joins TRBV28 to TRBJ2-1, with 9 nucleotides matching TRBD2. Germline assignment: CDR1 MDHEN and CDR2 SYDVKM. The CDR3 spans 15 residues. After removal of 3 bases from V and 2 bases from J, the junction contained 2 bases not matched to a gene. CDR3 in amino acids: CASSFGGGAYNEQFF. The CDR3 nucleotides read TGTGCCAGCAGTTTCGGCGGGGGGGCCTACAATGAGCAGTTCTTC.

The J gene is TRBJ1-5, the V gene TRBV19, with unresolved D. V was shortened by 6 bases and J by 2 bases, with 17 bases between the two germline ends. The CDR3 totals 16 residues. Per germline, CDR1 LNHDA and CDR2 SQIVND (reference sequence). The CDR3 here is CASSPGLRAGNQPQHF. The CDR3 DNA reads TGTGCCAGTAGCCCGGGCCTTAGGGCGGGCAATCAGCCCCAGCATTTT. The variable domain in full, completed from reference TRBV19 and TRBJ1-5, reads DGGITQSPKYLFRKEGQNVTLSCEQNLNHDAMYWYRQDPGQGLRLIYYSQIVNDFQKGDIAEGYSVSREKKESFPLTVTSAQKNPTAFYLCASSPGLRAGNQPQHFGDGTRLSIL.

V is TRBV18 and J is TRBJ2-3; a possible D gene is TRBD1 (5 bases). Trimming removed 2 bases from V and 2 bases from J, with 8 bases in between. The CDR3 sequence is 14 residues long. In germline, CDR1 is KGHSH, CDR2 LQKENI. CDR3 bases: TGTGCCAGCTCACCAGGGGCGCACACAGATACGCAGTATTTT. Its protein is CASSPGAHTDTQYF.

The chain carries TRBV10-2 and TRBJ2-2; 13 bases map to TRBD2. The germline gives CDR1 WSHSY, CDR2 SAAADI. The CDR3 has 20 amino acids. J gave up 7 bases and V 10 bases, and 24 bases lay outside the gene matches. CDR3 coding DNA: TGCGCCAACCCGGGAAAACTAGCGGGGGGGCACGGGTCTGTTGTCGGGGAGCTGTTTTTT. This codes for CANPGKLAGGHGSVVGELFF.

V is TRBV28 and J is TRBJ1-1; TRBD1 aligns across 8 bases. With V trimmed by 5 bases and J by 4 bases, 6 bases remained unmatched. CDR1 and CDR2 from the germline V gene are MDHEN and SYDVKM. This CDR3 spans 14 amino acids. CDR3 region: CASSLRGPVTEAFF. CDR3 DNA: TGTGCCAGCAGTCTCAGGGGGCCGGTCACTGAAGCTTTCTTT.

This chain links TRBV7-2 with TRBJ1-4; no reliable D call. The CDR3 spans 13 residues. Per the germline V gene, CDR1 is SGHTA and CDR2 is FQGNSA. V lost 5 bases and J lost 5, with 9 bases in between. CDR3 amino acids: CASSPRGNEKLFF. CDR3 coding DNA: TGTGCCAGCAGCCCCCGAGGGAATGAAAAACTGTTTTTT. Full variable domain (missing parts from reference TRBV7-2 and TRBJ1-4): GAGVSQSPSNKVTEKGKDVELRCDPISGHTALYWYRQSLGQGLEFLIYFQGNSAPDKSGLPSDRFSAERTGGSVSTLTIQRTQQEDSAVYLCASSPRGNEKLFFGSGTQLSVL.

The V call is TRBV19, the J call TRBJ2-2; the D is unclear. The CDR3 totals 16 residues. V lost 3 bases to trimming and J lost 0 bases, with 11 bases between them. Germline loops: CDR1 LNHDA, CDR2 SQIVND (reference sequence). The CDR3, as DNA: TGTGCCAGTAGTATTCGTTCGCTGGCGAACACCGGGGAGCTGTTTTTT. Translating gives CASSIRSLANTGELFF. Supplemented by reference TRBV19 and TRBJ2-2, the full variable domain reads DGGITQSPKYLFRKEGQNVTLSCEQNLNHDAMYWYRQDPGQGLRLIYYSQIVNDFQKGDIAEGYSVSREKKESFPLTVTSAQKNPTAFYLCASSIRSLANTGELFFGEGSRLTVL.

The chain links TRBV28 to TRBJ1-5, with 7 bases matching TRBD1. The V gene's germline CDR1 is MDHEN and CDR2 SYDVKM. The CDR3 is 15 amino acids. J was trimmed by 2 bases and V by 5 bases; bases with no gene match: 6. The chain's CDR3 is CASSTAGTGNQPQHF. The CDR3 nucleotides are TGTGCCAGCAGTACCGCCGGGACAGGCAATCAGCCCCAGCATTTT. Complete variable domain (other parts from reference TRBV28 and TRBJ1-5): DVKVTQSSRYLVKRTGEKVFLECVQDMDHENMFWYRQDPGLGLRLIYFSYDVKMKEKGDIPEGYSVSREKKERFSLILESASTNQTSMYLCASSTAGTGNQPQHFGDGTRLSIL.

The chain is built from TRBV2 and TRBJ1-5; 8 bases agree with TRBD1. The CDR3 extends over 14 amino acids. V lost 4 bases to trimming and J lost 1 base; unmatched junction nucleotides: 0. CDR1 and CDR2 (germline): SNHLY, FYNNEI. The CDR3: CASSGTGSNQPQHF. The CDR3, as DNA: TGTGCCAGCAGTGGGACAGGGAGCAATCAGCCCCAGCATTTT.

The chain employs TRBV9 and TRBJ2-5; D remains ambiguous. Trimming left V 6 bases short and J 5 bases short, with 14 bases between. In germline, CDR1 is SGDLS, CDR2 YYNGEE. The CDR3 spans 13 residues. The CDR3 DNA is TGTGCCAGCAACTTAGGACCTACGGAGACCCAGTACTTC. It codes for CASNLGPTETQYF.

In its sample, this clone was seen once. V is TRBV18 and J is TRBJ1-2; D uncertain. The CDR3 loop spans 16 amino acids. The germline V gene encodes CDR1 KGHSH and CDR2 LQKENI. The V gene lost 3 bases and the J gene lost 3 bases, with 17 bases spanning the gap. The CDR3 loop is CASSPINPSRDYGYTF. The DNA for the CDR3 is TGTGCCAGCTCACCCATAAATCCCTCGAGGGACTATGGCTACACCTTC. The full variable domain, completed using reference TRBV18 and TRBJ1-2, is NAGVMQNPRHLVRRRGQEARLRCSPMKGHSHVYWYRQLPEEGLKFMVYLQKENIIDESGMPKERFSAEFPKEGPSILRIQQVVRGDSAAYFCASSPINPSRDYGYTFGSGTRLTVV.

J is TRBJ2-3 and V is TRBV9; the D gene is possibly TRBD1 (6 bases). There are 17 residues in the CDR3. CDR1 SGDLS and CDR2 YYNGEE come from the germline V gene. Trimming pared 0 bases from V and 6 bases from J, leaving 20 bases between. CDR3 in DNA: TGTGCCAGCAGCGTAGCTTTTGGGGGCAGGGCCGGGGATACGCAGTATTTT. This translates into CASSVAFGGRAGDTQYF.

The chain couples TRBV19 to TRBJ1-4, with a possible D match to TRBD1 (5 bases). Trimming removed 6 bases from V and 8 bases from J, with 19 bases in between. The CDR3 sequence is 15 residues long. Looked up from germline, CDR1 is LNHDA and CDR2 is SQIVND (reference sequence). CDR3 sequence reads: CASRYSGASPEKLFF. In DNA, the CDR3 is TGTGCCAGTAGGTACTCCGGGGCCTCCCCCGAAAAACTGTTTTTT.

The chain employs TRBV6-1 and TRBJ2-5, with unresolved D. This CDR3 comprises 13 residues. V shed 0 bases and J shed 3 bases, with 5 bases lying between them. The V gene's germline CDR1 is MNHNS and CDR2 SASEGT. CDR3 loop: CASSEAKKETQYF. DNA for the CDR3: TGTGCCAGCAGTGAAGCAAAGAAAGAGACCCAGTACTTC.